Following are 27 T cell receptor beta chains from one sample sequenced in a study of neurological immune-mediated disorders. Time point denoted: longitudinal time-point 3. TCRdb recomputed calls from the 5' RACE reads with MiXCR, one row per CDR3 protein. The sample lists roughly 45,000 distinct CDR3 sequences; less than 15% were seen once. The source material was PBMCs. All receptors come from a man aged 30 to 45 in good health.

This clonotype occurred many times. The chain is built from TRBV29-1 and TRBJ2-1, with D tentatively TRBD1 or TRBD2 (5 bases each). CDR3 length: 11 amino acids. Germline V gives CDR1 SQVTM, CDR2 ANQGSEA. Between the trimmed V and J ends, which lost 7 bases and 8 bases, there was a span of 12 bases. In DNA form, the CDR3 reads TGCAGCGCGAGGGGTCGTGATGAGCAGTTCTTC. Amino acid sequence: CSARGRDEQFF.

This clonotype was counted many times. The chain combines TRBV7-8 with TRBJ2-1, with 8 positions matching TRBD2. Germline V gives CDR1 SGHVS, CDR2 FQNEAQ. The V segment lost 1 base and the J segment 3 bases; nucleotides outside the gene matches: 2. The CDR3 sequence is 15 residues long. Written as DNA, the CDR3 is TGTGCCAGCAGCTTAGTTAGCGGGGTCTACAATGAGCAGTTCTTC. Its protein product is CASSLVSGVYNEQFF.

The rearrangement links TRBV20-1 to TRBJ1-2; 7 nucleotides match TRBD1. Trimming took 4 bases from V and 8 from J; bases not matched to a gene: 13. The CDR3 is made up of 14 amino acids. Germline values: CDR1 DFQATT, CDR2 SNEGSKA (reference sequence). Here the CDR3 reads CSAILQGGFGGYTF. The DNA of the CDR3 is TGCAGTGCTATTCTCCAGGGGGGGTTCGGGGGCTACACCTTC.

This clonotype occurred many times. This sequence joins TRBV7-9 and TRBJ2-7, with D tentatively TRBD2 (7 bases). V was clipped by 7 bases and J by 0 bases, with 19 bases between them. CDR1 and CDR2 (germline): SEHNR, FQNEAQ (reference sequence). This CDR3 is 16 amino acids long. CDR3 DNA sequence: TGTGCCAGCAACCCCCCTGGGGGCGGGGGCTCCTACGAGCAGTACTTC. This gives the protein CASNPPGGGGSYEQYF.

At least ten counts were recorded for this clonotype. The genes are TRBV12-3 or TRBV12-4 and TRBJ2-1; 7 nucleotides agree with TRBD2. This CDR3 is 14 amino acids long. Losses at the gene ends were 3 bases for V and 10 bases for J; bases not matched to a gene: 9. The CDR3 loop is CASSLTSWSGEQFF. The CDR3 bases are TGTGCCAGCAGTTTGACTAGCTGGTCGGGAGAGCAGTTCTTC.

This clonotype has a count of ten or more. The V gene is TRBV5-1, the J gene TRBJ2-7; 7 bases line up with TRBD1. Trimming cost V 5 bases and J 2 bases; bases outside gene matches: 7. From germline, CDR1 is SGHRS and CDR2 YFSETQ. The length of the CDR3 is 14 residues. CDR3 DNA: TGCGCCAGCAGTCCCAGGACAGGCCCCTACGAGCAGTACTTC. Its protein is CASSPRTGPYEQYF.

In its sample, this clonotype was seen many times. The chain has TRBV20-1 and TRBJ2-3; D is ambiguous. V lost 1 base and J 2 bases, leaving 13 bases between the germline ends. Germline loops: CDR1 DFQATT, CDR2 SNEGSKA (reference sequence). The CDR3 is 15 amino acids. The DNA for the CDR3 is TGCAGTGCTAGAGTGGGCAGTGGGTACACAGATACGCAGTATTTT. Protein product: CSARVGSGYTDTQYF.

In this sample, this clonotype turned up many times. This rearrangement joins TRBV3-1 to TRBJ1-1; D is unresolved. Trimming stripped 1 base from V and 6 bases from J, with 9 bases between. The CDR3 sequence is 13 residues long. Germline V gene sequence: CDR1 LGHDT, CDR2 YNNKEL (reference sequence). The CDR3 protein is CASSQGNQAEAFF. CDR3 nucleotides: TGTGCCAGCAGCCAAGGGAACCAGGCTGAAGCTTTCTTT.

This clonotype turned up a few times. The chain carries TRBV5-6 and TRBJ2-1; no definite D call. CDR3 size: 15 residues. Germline lookup yields CDR1 SGHDT and CDR2 YYEEEE. V was pared by 1 base and J by 4 bases, with 12 bases between. The CDR3 nucleotides are TGTGCCAGCAGCTTGACCCAAAATCGATACAATGAGCAGTTCTTC. It yields the protein CASSLTQNRYNEQFF.

This clonotype was picked up many times. The chain combines TRBV11-3 with TRBJ2-1, with D perhaps given as TRBD1 or TRBD2 (6 bases each). CDR3 length: 16 amino acids. Germline CDR1 is SGHNT and CDR2 is YENEEA. V dropped 1 base and J dropped 1 base, with 11 bases sitting between them. The CDR3 loop is CASSLVGGLSYNEQFF. CDR3 bases: TGTGCCAGCAGCTTAGTGGGGGGCCTATCCTACAATGAGCAGTTCTTC.

Many counts were recorded for this clonotype. The chain has TRBV12-3 or TRBV12-4 and TRBJ1-5; D call uncertain. V shed 4 bases and J shed 5 bases, with 6 bases lying between them. The CDR3 spans 12 residues. In DNA, the CDR3 is TGTGCCAGCAGTTGGGCCGATCAGCCCCAGCATTTT. Amino acid sequence: CASSWADQPQHF.

In its sample, this clonotype was seen many times. The rearrangement uses TRBV29-1 and TRBJ1-1, with D unclear. The CDR3 runs to 10 residues. Germline-derived CDR1 and CDR2 are SQVTM and ANQGSEA. Trimming took 6 bases from V and 0 from J, leaving 2 bases between them. The CDR3 DNA follows: TGCAGCGTCATGAACACTGAAGCTTTCTTT. It codes for CSVMNTEAFF.

This clonotype was seen ten or more times. This chain connects TRBV29-1 to TRBJ2-7; TRBD2 might be the D (5 bases). CDR3 length: 12 amino acids. Trimming took 7 bases from V and 6 from J, leaving 16 bases between them. Germline lookup yields CDR1 SQVTM and CDR2 ANQGSEA. Written as DNA, the CDR3 is TGCAGCGCCTTAGACGGGGTGGGCGAGCAGTACTTC. Translating it yields CSALDGVGEQYF.

The chain joins TRBV5-1 to TRBJ2-7; D is ambiguous. The end of the DNA fits TRBJ2-1 better, so the J call may be wrong. Looked up from germline, CDR1 is SGHRS and CDR2 is YFSETQ. The CDR3 totals 14 residues. The CDR3 reads CASSLAVQAYEQFF. The CDR3 DNA is TGCGCCAGCAGCTTGGCGGTTCAGGCCTACGAGCAGTTCTTC.

This clonotype was picked up many times. J is TRBJ2-2 and V is TRBV6-5; no clear D gene. V lost 2 bases and J lost 7, with 11 bases in between. CDR3 size: 14 residues. Per germline, CDR1 MNHEY and CDR2 SVGAGI. The CDR3 bases are TGTGCCAGCAGTTACCAGGACGATCTCGGGGAGCTGTTTTTT. As protein: CASSYQDDLGELFF.

This clonotype came up many times. This CDR3 is CSARTPLNTEAFF. CDR3 in DNA: TGCAGTGCTCGGACACCTCTGAACACTGAAGCTTTCTTT. V and J are TRBV20-1 and TRBJ1-1, with TRBD1 as a possible D gene (5 bases). The CDR3 is 13 amino acids. The V gene lost 5 bases and the J gene lost 0 bases, with 10 bases spanning the gap. From germline, CDR1 is DFQATT and CDR2 SNEGSKA (reference sequence).

This clonotype is categorized as medium-sized. V gene TRBV29-1 combines with J gene TRBJ1-2, with 9 positions matching TRBD1. V gave up 1 base and J gave up 4 bases; unmatched junction bases: 4. The CDR3 runs to 14 residues. Germline assignment: CDR1 SQVTM and CDR2 ANQGSEA. The CDR3 DNA sequence: TGCAGCGTTGAAGCACAGGGGGCGCCCTATGGCTACACCTTC. This translates into CSVEAQGAPYGYTF.

The sample holds many counts of this clonotype. This chain connects TRBV3-1 to TRBJ1-3; the D gene is possibly TRBD1 (5 bases). Trimming stripped 4 bases from V and 0 bases from J, with 13 bases between. The CDR3 covers 16 residues. Germline lookup yields CDR1 LGHDT and CDR2 YNNKEL (reference sequence). The CDR3 sequence: CASSRSGLSSGNTIYF. For the CDR3, the DNA is TGTGCCAGCAGCCGCTCGGGACTTTCCTCTGGAAACACCATATATTTT.

This clonotype appeared many times. The chain is built from TRBV3-1 and TRBJ2-3, with 11 bases lining up with TRBD2. V lost 4 bases, J lost 4 bases, and 10 bases stayed unmatched. The germline V gene encodes CDR1 LGHDT and CDR2 YNNKEL (reference sequence). The CDR3 runs 17 residues. DNA for the CDR3: TGTGCCAGCAGCCCATCATCTGGACTAGCGGGCGCAGATACGCAGTATTTT. As protein: CASSPSSGLAGADTQYF.

This clonotype was seen at least ten times. The chain employs TRBV9 and TRBJ2-2; maybe TRBD1 (6 bases). Germline CDR1 is SGDLS and CDR2 is YYNGEE. The V end lost 4 bases, the J end lost 1 base, and 11 bases lay between the germline ends. This CDR3 contains 15 residues. The CDR3 nucleotides read TGTGCCAGCAGCCTGACGACAGGGAACACCGGGGAGCTGTTTTTT. Its protein product is CASSLTTGNTGELFF.

This clonotype was counted ten times or more. The chain combines TRBV5-5 with TRBJ1-3; D is unresolved. V shed 0 bases and J shed 4 bases, with 5 bases lying between them. The germline gives CDR1 SGHKS, CDR2 YYEKEE (reference sequence). The CDR3 length is 13 residues. CDR3 residues: CASSLGAGNTIYF. CDR3 nucleotides: TGTGCCAGCAGCTTGGGCGCGGGAAACACCATATATTTT.

This clonotype came up many times. The genes are TRBV20-1 and TRBJ1-2, with 11 bases matching TRBD1. V lost 2 bases to trimming and J lost 7 bases; unmatched junction nucleotides: 6. The CDR3 spans 14 residues. The V gene's germline CDR1 is DFQATT and CDR2 SNEGSKA (reference sequence). Here the CDR3 reads CSARPGQGDSGYTF. The CDR3 region has the DNA TGCAGTGCTAGACCGGGACAGGGGGATTCTGGCTACACCTTC.

This clonotype was counted between two and nine times. The chain has TRBV30 and TRBJ2-7; D gene unclear. Germline CDR1 reads GTSNPN; CDR2 reads SVGIG (reference sequence). V was cut by 0 bases and J by 2 bases, with 11 bases left in between. There are 14 residues in the CDR3. The CDR3 is CAWSVTGGPYEQYF. The CDR3 DNA follows: TGTGCCTGGAGTGTAACGGGCGGCCCCTACGAGCAGTACTTC.

This clonotype occurred many times. The chain couples TRBV10-3 to TRBJ2-4, with TRBD2 as a possible D gene (5 bases). V lost 2 bases and J 8 bases, leaving 7 bases between the germline ends. CDR3 length equals 12 residues. Germline CDR1 reads ENHRY; CDR2 reads SYGVKD. The CDR3: CAISEGGDIQYF. The CDR3 DNA reads as TGTGCCATCAGTGAGGGAGGAGACATTCAGTACTTC.

This clonotype was seen at least ten times. The chain is built from TRBV5-1 and TRBJ2-3, with 8 bases lining up with TRBD2. Germline trimming cut 4 bases from V and 4 bases from J; bases unmatched to any gene: 8. Germline lookup yields CDR1 SGHRS and CDR2 YFSETQ. This CDR3 is 15 amino acids long. As DNA, the CDR3 is TGCGCCAGCAGCAAGGAGCGGGAGAAGGCAGATACGCAGTATTTT. This codes for CASSKEREKADTQYF.

This clonotype was seen repeatedly, ten times or more. V gene TRBV4-1 combines with J gene TRBJ2-7, with D possibly TRBD1 on 5 matching bases. This CDR3 contains 15 residues. Germline loops: CDR1 MGHRA, CDR2 YSYEKL. Deletions cut 1 base from V and 2 bases from J, with 12 bases between. The CDR3 region is CASSQVPPGTYEQYF. In nucleotides, the CDR3 is TGCGCCAGCAGCCAAGTTCCCCCAGGGACCTACGAGCAGTACTTC.

This clonotype was counted ten times or more. The J gene is TRBJ2-1, the V gene TRBV5-1, with a tentative D call TRBD2 (6 bases). Between the trimmed V and J ends, which lost 5 bases and 8 bases, there was a span of 20 bases. The CDR3 runs 15 residues. The germline CDR1 and CDR2 sequences are SGHRS and YFSETQ. The CDR3 nucleotides read TGCGCCAGCAGGGAAGCGTGGCCGGGAGTCGATGAGCAGTTCTTC. It specifies CASREAWPGVDEQFF.